This is a list of T cell receptor beta chains from one sample in a study of identical twins. TCRdb itself ran the 5' RACE reads through MiXCR, one entry per CDR3 protein. The table records around 480,000 distinct CDR3 sequences, approximately 15% of them present only once. The same data also contributed to another study, on yellow fever vaccine responses in identical twins.

Sequencing input: CD4+ T cells sorted from blood. All receptors come from a young woman in good health. Both conserved end residues are part of each CDR3. The D gene is left open where the match is weak. Not every row has a clone size; where given, it reads once, few, many or a size class.

NA	TRBV19	TRBJ1-5	TRBD1	TGTGCCAGTAGTAACCCGGGACAGTGGCAGCCCCAGCATTTT	CASSNPGQWQPQHF
NA	TRBV5-1	TRBJ2-7	TRBD2	TGCGCCAGCAGCTTGGCCATAGCGGGAGGCCGCGACGAGCAGTACTTC	CASSLAIAGGRDEQYF
NA	TRBV5-1	TRBJ2-5	TRBD1	TGCGCCAGCGGAAAGGACAGGTTTCAAGATACCCAGTACTTC	CASGKDRFQDTQYF
NA	TRBV6-1	TRBJ2-4	TRBD1	TGTGCCAGCAGTCCTGGGACAGGGGTCCTCGGAAACATTCAGTACTTC	CASSPGTGVLGNIQYF
NA	TRBV20-1	TRBJ2-3	TRBD2	TGCAGTGCAGGACTAGCGGGGGGCACAGATACGCAGTATTTT	CSAGLAGGTDTQYF
NA	TRBV29-1	TRBJ2-7	TRBD1	TGCAGCGCCGGGACAGGCGAGCAGTACTTC	CSAGTGEQYF
few	TRBV5-1	TRBJ2-1	TRBD1	TGCGCCAGCCGACAAGGACAGGGGTTTCAGTTCTTC	CASRQGQGFQFF
few	TRBV19	TRBJ2-7	TRBD2	TGTGCCAGTAGTCGCGGGACTAGCGGATACTACGAGCAGTACTTC	CASSRGTSGYYEQYF
NA	TRBV6-2/TRBV6-3	TRBJ2-7	TRBD1	TGTGCCAGCAGACGACAGGGGGAACTATACGAGCAGTACTTC	CASRRQGELYEQYF
NA	TRBV10-3	TRBJ2-7	TRBD2	TGTGCCACCCGGACTAGCGGGAGCGAGCAGTACTTC	CATRTSGSEQYF
many	TRBV5-1	TRBJ2-3	NA	TGCGCCAGCAGCTCGAGGACAGATACGCAGTATTTT	CASSSRTDTQYF
NA	TRBV5-1	TRBJ2-6	NA	TGCGCCAGCAGCTTGGGTCAATACTCTGGGGCCAACGTCCTGACTTTC	CASSLGQYSGANVLTF
many	TRBV5-1	TRBJ1-2	NA	TGCGCCAGCGGGCAGACTAACTATGGCTACACCTTC	CASGQTNYGYTF
many	TRBV15	TRBJ2-1	NA	TGTGCCACCAGTTACACACTAGGATACAATGAGCAGTTCTTC	CATSYTLGYNEQFF
few	TRBV20-1	TRBJ2-7	NA	TGCAGTGCCCCGACGGAAAAGGTTCGGGAGCAGTACTTC	CSAPTEKVREQYF
few	TRBV6-2/TRBV6-3	TRBJ2-7	NA	TGTGCCAGCAGTTACTCGGCGTTTATCTACGAGCAGTACTTC	CASSYSAFIYEQYF
NA	TRBV20-1	TRBJ2-5	NA	TGCAGTTTGAGCACCCAAGAGACCCAGTACTTC	CSLSTQETQYF
once	TRBV11-3	TRBJ2-1	NA	TGTGCCAGCAGCTTATGGGCCGGGGAGCAGTTCTTC	CASSLWAGEQFF
many	TRBV12-3/TRBV12-4	TRBJ2-5	TRBD1	TGTGCCAGCAGCCCAGGGGGCAGCCAAGAGACCCAGTACTTC	CASSPGGSQETQYF
few	TRBV12-3/TRBV12-4	TRBJ2-6	NA	TGTGCCAGCAGTTTTGTCCTAGGACCGGGCCGAGCGGCCTCTGGGGCCAACGTCCTGACTTTC	CASSFVLGPGRAASGANVLTF
NA	TRBV5-1	TRBJ2-1	NA	TGCGCCAGCAGCTTCGTGGTAGGGGCCTACAATGAGCAGTTCTTC	CASSFVVGAYNEQFF
NA	TRBV20-1	TRBJ2-3	TRBD1	TGCAGTGCTAGCTTGGGACAGATAATCAGGGAAAACACAGATACGCAGTATTTT	CSASLGQIIRENTDTQYF
few	TRBV5-1	TRBJ2-2	TRBD2	TGCGCCAGCAGCCCCGGACTAGCGGGGGTGAACACCGGGGAGCTGTTTTTT	CASSPGLAGVNTGELFF
NA	TRBV5-1	TRBJ2-3	TRBD2	TGCGCCAGCAGCTTGATTGTCCTAGCGGGGGCGGGAGATACGCAGTATTTT	CASSLIVLAGAGDTQYF
many	TRBV14	TRBJ2-7	TRBD1	TGTGCCAGCAGCCAAGTTACAGGGGGCTCCTACGAGCAGTACTTC	CASSQVTGGSYEQYF
few	TRBV12-3/TRBV12-4	TRBJ2-5	NA	TGTGCCAGCAGCCCGGGGTTCCGGGAGACCCAGTACTTC	CASSPGFRETQYF
NA	TRBV20-1	TRBJ2-1	NA	TGCAGTGCCAGGGCGAACCACAATGAGCAGTTCTTC	CSARANHNEQFF
few	TRBV24-1	TRBJ2-5	NA	TGTGCCACCAGTGATTTGAGACACCCTGAGACCCAGTACTTC	CATSDLRHPETQYF
NA	TRBV7-6	TRBJ1-1	TRBD1	TGTGCCAGCAGCACCCAGACAGGGCCAGCTTTCTTT	CASSTQTGPAFF
NA	TRBV7-9	TRBJ2-3	NA	TGTGCCAGCAGCTTAGTGGGACCCCAACGGGATACGCAGTATTTT	CASSLVGPQRDTQYF
few	TRBV12-3/TRBV12-4	TRBJ2-5	NA	TGTGCCAGCAGTAGCAACAGGGAAGGAGAGACCCAGTACTTC	CASSSNREGETQYF
NA	TRBV10-3	TRBJ1-5	TRBD1	TGTGCCATCAGTGCAGGGGGACTTGACAATCAGCCCCAGCATTTT	CAISAGGLDNQPQHF
NA	TRBV7-9	TRBJ2-3	NA	TGTGCTACAAACGCCCTTACAGGGCTGGGGGCAGATACGCAGTATTTT	CATNALTGLGADTQYF
few	TRBV20-1	TRBJ2-7	NA	TGCAGTGCTAGGGGAACGTCGACCTACGAGCAGTACTTC	CSARGTSTYEQYF
NA	TRBV9	TRBJ1-1	NA	TGTGCCAGCAGCTTCTTAATGGGCACTGAAGCTTTCTTT	CASSFLMGTEAFF
NA	TRBV20-1	TRBJ2-1	NA	TGCAGTGCTAGAAGGCAGATCAGCTCCTACAATGAGCAGTTCTTC	CSARRQISSYNEQFF
few	TRBV6-2/TRBV6-3	TRBJ2-4	NA	TGTGCCAGCAGTTTCGGGCCAGAAAACATTCAGTACTTC	CASSFGPENIQYF
NA	TRBV3-1	TRBJ2-1	NA	TGTGCCAGCAGCCAGCTTGGGCAGGGGCTCTACAATGAGCAGTTCTTC	CASSQLGQGLYNEQFF
few	TRBV3-1	TRBJ2-3	TRBD2	TGTGCCAGCAGCCATACTAGCGGAAACACAGATACGCAGTATTTT	CASSHTSGNTDTQYF
once	TRBV27	TRBJ2-2	NA	TGTGCCAGCAGTTTATCGCGACTTAGCTCGGTGTATTCCGGGGAGCTGTTTTTT	CASSLSRLSSVYSGELFF
NA	TRBV20-1	TRBJ2-7	TRBD1	TGCAGTGCTAGTGATAGGGGGCGATACGAGCAGTACTTC	CSASDRGRYEQYF
few	TRBV7-9	TRBJ2-1	NA	TGTGCCAGCAGCTTAGGCGGACCCCTCTCCTACAATGAGCAGTTCTTC	CASSLGGPLSYNEQFF
NA	TRBV29-1	TRBJ1-1	NA	TGCAGCGTTGATAGGACTGAAGCTTTCTTT	CSVDRTEAFF
NA	TRBV4-1	TRBJ2-7	TRBD1	TGCGCCAGCAGCCAAGAATTGGCTGGACAGGTCCACGAGCAGTACTTC	CASSQELAGQVHEQYF
few	TRBV20-1	TRBJ2-1	NA	TGCAGTGCTGTAGATAGCGGCCACTACAATGAGCAGTTCTTC	CSAVDSGHYNEQFF
NA	TRBV18	TRBJ2-1	NA	TGTGCCAGCTCACCACCCGGACCACCCAATGAGCAGTTCTTC	CASSPPGPPNEQFF
NA	TRBV18	TRBJ2-7	NA	TGTGCCAGCTCACCGGCGGCAGGGAATTACGAGCAGTACTTC	CASSPAAGNYEQYF
few	TRBV12-3/TRBV12-4	TRBJ1-4	NA	TGTGCCAGCAGTTTAACGGGGGATGAAAAACTGTTTTTT	CASSLTGDEKLFF
NA	TRBV5-1	TRBJ2-5	TRBD1	TGCGCCAGCAGCTTGGCCGGGACAGAGTACCAAGAGACCCAGTACTTC	CASSLAGTEYQETQYF
few	TRBV20-1	TRBJ2-7	NA	TGCAGTGCTAGAGATCTTCACGAGCAGTACTTC	CSARDLHEQYF
few	TRBV29-1	TRBJ2-7	NA	TGCAGCGCCGGTGGGGGGCAGGGCGAGCAGTACTTC	CSAGGGQGEQYF
many	TRBV25-1	TRBJ1-2	NA	TGTGCCAGCAGTCTCGGGACCGGGAACTATGGCTACACCTTC	CASSLGTGNYGYTF
many	TRBV29-1	TRBJ2-1	TRBD2	TGCAGCGTCGTAGGGTGGGGACTAGGGTACAATGAGCAGTTCTTC	CSVVGWGLGYNEQFF
NA	TRBV7-2	TRBJ2-1	TRBD2	TGTGCCAGCAGCTTAGTCGCGGGGGGGTCCTACAATGAGCAGTTCTTC	CASSLVAGGSYNEQFF
few	TRBV7-6	TRBJ2-1	NA	TGTGCCAGCAGTTTAAACAGCAAGACGGTGGGGAATGAGCAGTTCTTC	CASSLNSKTVGNEQFF
few	TRBV18	TRBJ2-3	NA	TGTGCCAGCTCACCACCGGGAAGGGGCGGCACAGATACGCAGTATTTT	CASSPPGRGGTDTQYF
NA	TRBV7-2	TRBJ2-1	NA	TGTGCCAGCAGCTTAGTTGACCCTATGGAGCAGTTCTTC	CASSLVDPMEQFF
many	TRBV28	TRBJ1-1	NA	TGTGCCAGCACCTCCTCCGGGATCACTGAAGCTTTCTTT	CASTSSGITEAFF
NA	TRBV20-1	TRBJ2-7	NA	TGCAGTGCTAGCGCCCCCGTGGGCGGGCAGGCCTACGAGCAGTACTTC	CSASAPVGGQAYEQYF
NA	TRBV7-6	TRBJ1-1	NA	TGTGCCAGCAGCTTAGACGGTATAGCCGTTAACGAAGCTTTCTTT	CASSLDGIAVNEAFF